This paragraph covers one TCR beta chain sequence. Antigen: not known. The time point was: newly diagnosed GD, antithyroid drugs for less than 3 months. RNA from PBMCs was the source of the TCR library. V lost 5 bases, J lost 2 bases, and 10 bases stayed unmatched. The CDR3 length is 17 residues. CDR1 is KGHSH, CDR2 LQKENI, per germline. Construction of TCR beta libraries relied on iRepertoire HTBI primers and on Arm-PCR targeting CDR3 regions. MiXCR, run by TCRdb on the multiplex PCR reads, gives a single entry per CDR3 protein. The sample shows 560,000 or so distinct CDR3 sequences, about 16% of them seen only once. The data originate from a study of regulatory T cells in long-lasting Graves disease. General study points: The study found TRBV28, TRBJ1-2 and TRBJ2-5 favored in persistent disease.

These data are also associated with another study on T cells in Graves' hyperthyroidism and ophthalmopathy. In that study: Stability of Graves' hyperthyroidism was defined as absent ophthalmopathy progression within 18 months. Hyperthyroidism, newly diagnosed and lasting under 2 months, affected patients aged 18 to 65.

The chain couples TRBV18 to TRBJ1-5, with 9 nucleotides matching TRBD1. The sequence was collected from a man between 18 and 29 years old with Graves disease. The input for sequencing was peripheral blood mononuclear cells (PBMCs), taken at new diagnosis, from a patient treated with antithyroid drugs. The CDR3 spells CASSSRRDRDGNQPQHF. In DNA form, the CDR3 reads TGTGCCAGCTCATCGCGCCGGGACAGGGACGGCAATCAGCCCCAGCATTTT.